A selection of T cell receptor beta chains follows, all from one sample in a study of blood T cell repertoires in COVID-19. Clones were read by immunoSEQ multiplex PCR, and TCRdb kept only the in-frame ones, dropping some. This repertoire shows about 41,000 clones, 83% found once; its top ten account for around two fifths. What was sequenced was peripheral blood. The source is a woman aged 80 or over with active or convalescent COVID-19. The CDR3 runs from the conserved cysteine through the conserved F or W. A D gene is named only where the DNA matches it firmly. Rows give clone size only sometimes, using once, few, many, or a class for an expanded clone.

CDR3	DNA	J	D	size	V
CASSGQVVDYGYTF	TGTGCCAGCAGCGGACAGGTCGTAGACTATGGCTACACCTTC	TRBJ1-2	TRBD1	-	TRBV7-2
CASSASTDTQYF	TGTGCCAGCAGCGCGAGCACAGATACGCAGTATTTT	TRBJ2-3	-	once	TRBV7-3
CASSPLGVAGHYQPQHF	TGTGCCAGTAGTCCCCTTGGGGTGGCAGGGCACTATCAGCCCCAGCATTTT	TRBJ1-5	-	once	TRBV19
CATSVTANTGELFF	TGTGCCACCAGTGTCACTGCGAACACCGGGGAGCTGTTTTTT	TRBJ2-2	-	few	TRBV24-1
CASSQDRAPNQPQHF	TGTGCCAGCAGCCAGGACAGGGCGCCTAATCAGCCCCAGCATTTT	TRBJ1-5	TRBD1	-	TRBV5-4
CASSPGGLAGAGELFF	TGTGCCAGCAGCCCTGGGGGACTAGCGGGAGCCGGGGAGCTGTTTTTT	TRBJ2-2	TRBD2	-	TRBV11-2
CASSLGTVMNTEAFF	TGTGCCAGCAGCTTGGGGACTGTAATGAACACTGAAGCTTTCTTT	TRBJ1-1	-	-	TRBV5-5
CAIRGTSGGYNEQFF	TGTGCCATCAGGGGGACTAGCGGGGGCTACAATGAGCAGTTCTTC	TRBJ2-1	TRBD2	-	TRBV10-3
CASSFGGSRGTDTQYF	TGTGCCAGCAGCTTCGGTGGTAGCCGGGGCACAGATACGCAGTATTTT	TRBJ2-3	-	-	TRBV7-9
CASSLEVVSAGELFF	TGCGCCAGCAGCTTGGAGGTGGTTAGCGCCGGGGAGCTGTTTTTT	TRBJ2-2	-	-	TRBV5-1
CASSQTGTGTSNQPQHF	TGCGCCAGCAGCCAGACGGGGACAGGAACTAGCAATCAGCCCCAGCATTTT	TRBJ1-5	TRBD1	-	TRBV4-1
CASSEARGREQFF	TGTGCCAGCAGTGAAGCGCGCGGGAGAGAGCAGTTCTTC	TRBJ2-1	TRBD2	-	TRBV2
CASSHPQGLAQTYEQYF	TGCGCCAGCAGCCACCCGCAGGGGTTAGCACAAACCTACGAGCAGTACTTC	TRBJ2-7	-	once	TRBV4-1
CASSLSGGISTSEQFF	TGTGCCAGCAGTTTATCGGGCGGGATCTCCACGAGCGAGCAGTTCTTC	TRBJ2-1	-	few	TRBV27